This entry describes one TCR beta chain. Its antigen remains unidentified. The sample is drawn from a study of cytomegalovirus exposure and HLA in healthy donors. 13 Jbeta primers and 60 Vbeta primers were used for the PCR. Per the original data handling: Later, roughly 80 million unique TCR beta chains were counted in an analysis, and roughly 10 million of them were shared. Measured with immunoSEQ multiplex PCR; TCRdb has only the in-frame clones, and not every one. The DNA was the basis for D and trimming; V, J and clone size are from that table. The repertoire holds around 100,000 clones, with 65% to 75% as singletons. Notes on the study in general: The only immune exposure information that was available was CMV serostatus. An analysis done earlier found most TCR beta V segments productive about 87% or about 30% of the time. Later findings reportedly placed an Asian-associated ancestry cluster below the approximately 670-donor mean for N-insertions.

The CDR3 is 15 amino acids. Germline V gene data show CDR1 as LGHNA and CDR2 as YNFKEQ. V lost 1 base, J lost 6 bases, and 12 bases lay in between. This TCR came from a man aged 25 to 40 in good health and CMV-seropositive. The sequencing input was PBMCs. The chain has TRBV4-2 and TRBJ1-4, with a possible D match to TRBD1 (6 bases). CDR3: CASSQVGGEDEKLFF. The CDR3 coding sequence is TGTGCCAGCAGCCAAGTAGGGGGGGAGGATGAAAAACTGTTTTTT.